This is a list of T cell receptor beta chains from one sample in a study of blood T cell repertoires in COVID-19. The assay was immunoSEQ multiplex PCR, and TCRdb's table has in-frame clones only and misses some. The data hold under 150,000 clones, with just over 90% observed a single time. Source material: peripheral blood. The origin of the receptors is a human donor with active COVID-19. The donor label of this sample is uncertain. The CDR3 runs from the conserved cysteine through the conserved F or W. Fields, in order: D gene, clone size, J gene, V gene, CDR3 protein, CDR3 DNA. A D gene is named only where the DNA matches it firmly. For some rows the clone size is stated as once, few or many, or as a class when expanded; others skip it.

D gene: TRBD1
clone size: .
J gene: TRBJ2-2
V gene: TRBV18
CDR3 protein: CASSRDRPNTGELFF
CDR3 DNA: TGTGCCAGCTCACGGGACAGGCCGAACACCGGGGAGCTGTTTTTT

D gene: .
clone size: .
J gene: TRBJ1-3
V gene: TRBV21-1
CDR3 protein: CASSKGTNSGNTIYF
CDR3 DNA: TGTGCCAGCAGCAAAGGGACAAACTCTGGAAACACCATATATTTT

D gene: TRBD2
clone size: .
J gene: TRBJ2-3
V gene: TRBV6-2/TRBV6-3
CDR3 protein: CASSYGLARTSVDTQYF
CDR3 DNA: TGTGCCAGCAGTTACGGACTAGCGAGAACTAGCGTAGATACGCAGTATTTT

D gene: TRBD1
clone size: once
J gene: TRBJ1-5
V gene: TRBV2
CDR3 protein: CASRWDRGDNQPQHF
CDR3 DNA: TGTGCCAGCAGATGGGACAGGGGGGACAATCAGCCCCAGCATTTT

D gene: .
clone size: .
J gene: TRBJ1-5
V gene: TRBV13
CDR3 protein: CASSLEGAYSNQPQHF
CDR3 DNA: TGTGCCAGCAGCTTAGAAGGAGCTTATAGCAATCAGCCCCAGCATTTT

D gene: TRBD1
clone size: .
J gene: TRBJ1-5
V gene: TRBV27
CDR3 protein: CASSLGQGGQPQHF
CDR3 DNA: TGTGCCAGCAGTCTAGGACAGGGAGGTCAGCCCCAGCATTTT

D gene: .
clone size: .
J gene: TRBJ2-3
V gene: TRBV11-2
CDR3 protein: CASSRKRNAWDTQYF
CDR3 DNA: TGTGCCAGCAGCCGGAAGCGTAACGCCTGGGATACGCAGTATTTT

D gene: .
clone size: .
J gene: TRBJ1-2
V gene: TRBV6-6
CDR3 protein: CASSYEGVGGYTF
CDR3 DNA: TGTGCCAGCAGTTACGAGGGGGTAGGGGGCTACACCTTC

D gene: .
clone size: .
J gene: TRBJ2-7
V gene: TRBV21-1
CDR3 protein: CASSKNAGSYEQYF
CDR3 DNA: TGTGCCAGCAGCAAAAACGCCGGGTCCTACGAGCAGTACTTC

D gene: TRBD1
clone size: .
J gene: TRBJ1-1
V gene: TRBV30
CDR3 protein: CAWSTGQGDAEAFF
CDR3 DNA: TGTGCCTGGAGTACCGGACAGGGGGACGCTGAAGCTTTCTTT

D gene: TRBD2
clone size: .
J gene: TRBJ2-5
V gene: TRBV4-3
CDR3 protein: CASSLTSGGMETQYF
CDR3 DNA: TGCGCCAGCAGCCTGACTAGCGGGGGGATGGAGACCCAGTACTTC

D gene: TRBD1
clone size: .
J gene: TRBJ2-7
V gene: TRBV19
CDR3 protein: CASSIAGQGPYEQYF
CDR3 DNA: TGTGCCAGTAGTATAGCGGGACAGGGCCCCTACGAGCAGTACTTC

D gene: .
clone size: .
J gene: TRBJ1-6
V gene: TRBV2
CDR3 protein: CASSGEANSPLHF
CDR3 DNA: TGTGCCAGCAGTGGGGAGGCCAATTCACCCCTCCACTTT

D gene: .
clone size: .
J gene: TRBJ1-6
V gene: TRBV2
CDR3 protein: CASIEALYNSPLHF
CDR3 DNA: TGTGCCAGCATAGAGGCCTTATACAATTCACCCCTCCACTTT

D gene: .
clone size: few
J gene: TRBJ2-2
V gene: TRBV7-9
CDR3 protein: CASSLQDGELFF
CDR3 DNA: TGTGCCAGCAGCTTGCAGGACGGGGAGCTGTTTTTT

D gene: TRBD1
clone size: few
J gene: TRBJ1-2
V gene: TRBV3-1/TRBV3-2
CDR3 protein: CASSRAAGGNYGYTF
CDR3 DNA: TGTGCCAGCAGCCGGGCGGCAGGGGGAAACTATGGCTACACCTTC

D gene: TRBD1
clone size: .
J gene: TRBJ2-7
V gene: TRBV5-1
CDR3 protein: CASSPRGTGISSEQYF
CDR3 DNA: TGCGCCAGCAGCCCTCGAGGGACAGGGATTTCGTCCGAGCAGTACTTC

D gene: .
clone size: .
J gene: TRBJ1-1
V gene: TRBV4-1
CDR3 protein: CASSRGPSGDTEAFF
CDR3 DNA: TGCGCCAGCAGCCGCGGACCATCAGGGGACACTGAAGCTTTCTTT

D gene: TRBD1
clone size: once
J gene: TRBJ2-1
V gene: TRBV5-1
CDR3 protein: CASSTMPGQDNEQFF
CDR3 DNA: TGCGCCAGCAGCACAATGCCGGGACAGGACAATGAGCAGTTCTTC

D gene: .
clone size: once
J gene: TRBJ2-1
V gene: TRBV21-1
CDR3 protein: CASSKLGAGGPDIIDEQFF
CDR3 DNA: TGTGCCAGCAGCAAATTAGGAGCGGGGGGGCCTGATATAATCGATGAGCAGTTCTTC

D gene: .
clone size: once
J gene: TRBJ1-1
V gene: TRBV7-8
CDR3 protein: CASSLGGRAEAFF
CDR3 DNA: TGTGCCAGCAGCTTGGGGGGTAGGGCTGAAGCTTTCTTT

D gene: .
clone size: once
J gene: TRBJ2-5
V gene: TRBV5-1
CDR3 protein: CASSFYTGIQETQYF
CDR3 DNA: TGCGCCAGCAGCTTCTACACAGGGATCCAAGAGACCCAGTACTTC

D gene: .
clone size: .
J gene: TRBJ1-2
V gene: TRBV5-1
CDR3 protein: CASRSVSEVGYTF
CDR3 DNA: TGCGCCAGCCGAAGTGTTTCTGAGGTGGGCTACACCTTC

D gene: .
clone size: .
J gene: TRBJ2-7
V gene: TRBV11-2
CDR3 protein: CASSSGLVFSYEQYF
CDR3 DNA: TGTGCCAGCAGCTCGGGTCTTGTTTTCTCCTACGAGCAGTACTTC

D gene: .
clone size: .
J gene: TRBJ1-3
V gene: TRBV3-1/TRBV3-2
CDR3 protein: CASSQGTATNTIYF
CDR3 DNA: TGTGCCAGCAGCCAAGGGACAGCTACAAACACCATATATTTT

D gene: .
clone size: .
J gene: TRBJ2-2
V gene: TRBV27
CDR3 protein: CASSLTTNTGELFF
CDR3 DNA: TGTGCCAGCAGTTTGACAACCAACACCGGGGAGCTGTTTTTT

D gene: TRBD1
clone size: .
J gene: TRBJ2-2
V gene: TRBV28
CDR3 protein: CASSLTGANTGELFF
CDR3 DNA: TGTGCCAGCAGTTTAACAGGGGCGAACACCGGGGAGCTGTTTTTT

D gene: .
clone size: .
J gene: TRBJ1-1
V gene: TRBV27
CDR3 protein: CASSLVGGATEAFF
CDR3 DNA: TGTGCCAGCAGTTTAGTGGGAGGCGCCACTGAAGCTTTCTTT

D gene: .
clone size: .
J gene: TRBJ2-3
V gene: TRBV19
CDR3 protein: CASSDRSGDTQYF
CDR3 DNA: TGTGCCAGTAGTGATCGATCGGGAGATACGCAGTATTTT

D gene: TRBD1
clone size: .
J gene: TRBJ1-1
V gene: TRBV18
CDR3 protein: CASSRGTGVRGTEAFF
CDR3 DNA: TGTGCCAGCTCACGCGGGACAGGGGTTCGGGGCACTGAAGCTTTCTTT

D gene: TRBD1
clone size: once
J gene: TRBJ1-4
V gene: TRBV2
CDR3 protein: CASRAGTGSNEKLFF
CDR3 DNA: TGTGCCAGCAGAGCCGGGACAGGGTCAAATGAAAAACTGTTTTTT

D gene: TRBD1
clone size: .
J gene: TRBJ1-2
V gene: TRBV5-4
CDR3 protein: CASSTGTAYGYTF
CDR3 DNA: TGTGCCAGCAGCACCGGGACAGCGTATGGCTACACCTTC

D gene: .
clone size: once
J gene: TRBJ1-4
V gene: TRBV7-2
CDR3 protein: CASSLWGLNEKLFF
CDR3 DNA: TGTGCCAGCAGCTTATGGGGACTCAATGAAAAACTGTTTTTT

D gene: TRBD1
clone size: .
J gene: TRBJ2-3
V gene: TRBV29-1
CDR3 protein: CSVGGQGLTDTQYF
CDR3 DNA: TGCAGCGTTGGGGGACAGGGACTCACAGATACGCAGTATTTT

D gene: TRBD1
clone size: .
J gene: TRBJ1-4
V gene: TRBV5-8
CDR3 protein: CASSSYRGEKLFF
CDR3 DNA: TGTGCCAGCAGCTCTTACAGGGGGGAAAAACTGTTTTTT

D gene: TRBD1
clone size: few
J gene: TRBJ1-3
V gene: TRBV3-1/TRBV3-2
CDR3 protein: CASSLYRDSSGNTIYF
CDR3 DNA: TGTGCCAGCAGCCTTTACCGGGACAGCTCTGGAAACACCATATATTTT

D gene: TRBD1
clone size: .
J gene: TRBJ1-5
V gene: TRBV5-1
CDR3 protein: CASSLDRVRAGQRNQPQHF
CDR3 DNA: TGCGCCAGCAGCTTGGACCGAGTTAGGGCGGGACAGAGGAATCAGCCCCAGCATTTT

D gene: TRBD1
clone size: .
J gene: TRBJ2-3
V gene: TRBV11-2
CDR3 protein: CATKRTGFTDTQYF
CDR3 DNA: TGTGCCACAAAGAGGACAGGGTTCACAGATACGCAGTATTTT

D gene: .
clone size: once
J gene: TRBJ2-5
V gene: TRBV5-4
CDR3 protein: CASSFGLREETQYF
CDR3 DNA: TGTGCCAGCAGCTTCGGTCTCCGTGAAGAGACCCAGTACTTC

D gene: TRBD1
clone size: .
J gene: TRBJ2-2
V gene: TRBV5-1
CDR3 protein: CASSSGTATGELFF
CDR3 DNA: TGCGCCAGCAGCTCCGGGACAGCCACCGGGGAGCTGTTTTTT

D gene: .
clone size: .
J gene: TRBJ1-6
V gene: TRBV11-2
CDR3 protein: CASTPGMWQRVINSPLHF
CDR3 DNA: TGTGCCAGCACCCCAGGGATGTGGCAGCGAGTAATTAATTCACCCCTCCACTTT

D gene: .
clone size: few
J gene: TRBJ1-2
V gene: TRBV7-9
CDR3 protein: CASFRVPMSGYTF
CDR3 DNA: TGTGCCAGTTTTCGGGTGCCAATGAGCGGCTACACCTTC

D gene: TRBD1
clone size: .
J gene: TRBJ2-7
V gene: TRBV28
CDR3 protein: CASSPGGTGANYEQYF
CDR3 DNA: TGTGCCAGCAGTCCGGGGGGGACAGGGGCGAACTACGAGCAGTACTTC

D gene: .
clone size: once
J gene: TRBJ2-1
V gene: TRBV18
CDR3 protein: CASSSLSSFDEQFF
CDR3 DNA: TGTGCCAGCTCATCCCTGTCTAGCTTCGATGAGCAGTTCTTC